These T cell receptor beta chains were read from a single sample in a study of T cell changes during pregnancy in multiple sclerosis. Generated by immunoSEQ multiplex PCR, the TCRdb table keeps only in-frame clones and is missing some. Altogether around 60,000 clones are present, over 80% being singletons, with the ten largest covering more than 2.5%. Material: peripheral blood, obtained in the second trimester of pregnancy. The receptors here all came from a female donor in good health, enrolled as a control in a pregnancy study. CDR3s include the opening cysteine and the closing phenylalanine or tryptophan. D genes are given only for firm matches. Where a row states a size, it is once, few, many or the class of an expanded clone; other rows omit it.

D gene	V gene	clone size	J gene	CDR3 protein	CDR3 DNA
TRBD1	TRBV5-5	NA	TRBJ1-4	CASSSRQGGTNEKLFF	TGTGCCAGCAGCTCCCGACAGGGAGGAACTAATGAAAAACTGTTTTTT
TRBD2	TRBV10-3	NA	TRBJ2-1	CAIRDTGGRGEQFF	TGTGCCATCAGAGACACGGGAGGGCGCGGTGAGCAGTTCTTC
TRBD1	TRBV30	NA	TRBJ1-1	CAWRDTRGRTNTEAFF	TGTGCCTGGAGGGACACCAGGGGGCGTACGAACACTGAAGCTTTCTTT
NA	TRBV1	NA	TRBJ2-7	CTSSQEGARASGNYYEQYF	TGCACCAGCAGCCAAGAAGGGGCCCGGGCTAGCGGGAACTACTACGAGCAGTACTTC
TRBD2	TRBV28	NA	TRBJ2-7	CASTTSEYEQYF	TGTGCCTCCACGACTAGCGAATACGAGCAGTACTTC
NA	TRBV4-1	large	TRBJ2-7	CASSQDPGWEQYF	TGCGCCAGCAGCCAAGATCCAGGGTGGGAGCAGTACTTC
TRBD2	TRBV11-2	NA	TRBJ2-7	CASSLDRASGRAAYEQYF	TGTGCCAGCAGCTTAGATCGGGCTAGCGGGAGGGCCGCCTACGAGCAGTACTTC
NA	TRBV29-1	NA	TRBJ2-1	CSVKPSPNEQFF	TGCAGCGTTAAGCCTTCCCCCAATGAGCAGTTCTTC
NA	TRBV11-2	NA	TRBJ2-5	CASSLDGARGETQYF	TGTGCCAGCAGCTTAGATGGGGCCAGGGGTGAGACCCAGTACTTC
NA	TRBV5-4	NA	TRBJ2-7	CASSRFGGVSSYEQYF	TGTGCCAGCAGCAGGTTTGGCGGAGTAAGCTCCTACGAGCAGTACTTC
TRBD2	TRBV7-3	once	TRBJ2-5	CASSPTGRAGETQYF	TGTGCCAGCAGCCCGACTGGGAGGGCGGGAGAGACCCAGTACTTC
NA	TRBV2	NA	TRBJ1-2	CASSASLSPEGYGYTF	TGTGCCAGCAGCGCCAGCCTATCCCCGGAGGGCTATGGCTACACCTTC
NA	TRBV19	few	TRBJ2-6	CASNEGGPSGANVLTF	TGTGCCAGTAATGAGGGGGGGCCCTCTGGGGCCAACGTCCTGACTTTC
TRBD1	TRBV19	NA	TRBJ2-7	CATRGQGGYSYEQYF	TGTGCCACCCGGGGACAGGGCGGGTACTCCTACGAGCAGTACTTC
TRBD1	TRBV5-1	NA	TRBJ2-5	CASSNGQGQETQYF	TGCGCCAGCAGCAATGGACAGGGGCAAGAGACCCAGTACTTC
TRBD1	TRBV2	NA	TRBJ2-7	CASSGSVQGGEQYF	TGTGCCAGCAGCGGTTCCGTACAGGGGGGTGAGCAGTACTTC
TRBD1	TRBV15	NA	TRBJ1-5	CATSSRDRGNKPQHF	TGTGCCACCAGCAGCCGGGACAGGGGTAATAAGCCCCAGCATTTT
NA	TRBV7-6	NA	TRBJ2-6	CASSPIGPSGANVLTF	TGTGCCAGCAGCCCCATTGGCCCATCTGGGGCCAACGTCCTGACTTTC
TRBD1	TRBV19	NA	TRBJ1-1	CASSTTGGSRAFF	TGTGCCAGTAGTACAACAGGGGGCTCCCGAGCTTTCTTT
TRBD1	TRBV2	NA	TRBJ2-7	CASALGTGSSYEQYF	TGTGCCAGCGCTTTAGGGACAGGATCGTCCTACGAGCAGTACTTC
NA	TRBV7-2	NA	TRBJ1-2	CASSLALQGMYGYTF	TGTGCCAGCAGCTTAGCCCTGCAGGGGATGTATGGCTACACCTTC
NA	TRBV20-1	NA	TRBJ1-2	CSVRLHYGYTF	TGCAGTGTGAGACTACACTATGGCTACACCTTC
NA	TRBV19	NA	TRBJ1-2	CASSNPQGSYGYTF	TGTGCCAGTAGTAACCCACAGGGTTCCTATGGCTACACCTTC
NA	TRBV5-1	NA	TRBJ2-7	CASSLDFYEQYF	TGCGCCAGCAGCTTAGACTTCTACGAGCAGTACTTC
TRBD2	TRBV5-1	NA	TRBJ2-3	CASTTVAGGLSGDTDTQYF	TGCGCCAGCACGACGGTAGCGGGAGGGTTGTCGGGTGACACAGATACGCAGTATTTT
TRBD2	TRBV6-5	NA	TRBJ2-3	CASRISGGTDTQYF	TGTGCCAGCAGGATTAGCGGGGGCACAGATACGCAGTATTTT
NA	TRBV11-2	NA	TRBJ1-6	CASREQGSGSPLHF	TGTGCCAGCAGAGAACAGGGTTCCGGGTCACCCCTCCACTTT
NA	TRBV5-1	NA	TRBJ2-1	CASSSGYTRLDNEQFF	TGCGCCAGCAGCTCAGGATACACTAGATTAGACAATGAGCAGTTCTTC
TRBD1	TRBV6-6	once	TRBJ2-1	CASSDRELANEQFF	TGTGCCAGCAGCGACAGGGAGTTGGCCAATGAGCAGTTCTTC
TRBD1	TRBV2	NA	TRBJ2-1	CASSVMTGVMVEQFF	TGTGCCAGCAGTGTTATGACAGGGGTGATGGTTGAGCAGTTCTTC
TRBD1	TRBV2	NA	TRBJ2-7	CASRRDRTSSYEQYF	TGTGCCAGCAGACGGGACAGGACCTCCTCCTACGAGCAGTACTTC
NA	TRBV7-3	NA	TRBJ2-3	CASSPLASSTDTQYF	TGTGCCAGCAGCCCTCTAGCGAGTAGCACAGATACGCAGTATTTT
TRBD2	TRBV6-1	NA	TRBJ2-2	CASSEFWGGDTGELFF	TGTGCCAGCAGTGAATTCTGGGGGGGTGACACCGGGGAGCTGTTTTTT
NA	TRBV14	NA	TRBJ2-2	CASSPGLLTGELFF	TGTGCCAGCAGCCCGGGACTCCTCACCGGGGAGCTGTTTTTT
NA	TRBV15	once	TRBJ2-4	CATSRDQGFQNIQYF	TGTGCCACCAGCAGAGATCAGGGTTTTCAGAACATTCAGTACTTC
NA	TRBV10-1	NA	TRBJ2-1	CASSESVSVSYNEQFF	TGCGCCAGCAGTGAGTCGGTCAGCGTATCCTACAATGAGCAGTTCTTC
TRBD1	TRBV5-4	NA	TRBJ2-3	CASSSRGTGAKDTQYF	TGTGCCAGCAGCTCGAGGGGGACAGGGGCGAAAGATACGCAGTATTTT
NA	TRBV30	NA	TRBJ1-5	CAWSVGSSSNQPQHF	TGTGCCTGGAGTGTCGGTTCTTCTAGCAATCAGCCCCAGCATTTT
TRBD1	TRBV18	NA	TRBJ1-2	CASSQGAGANYGYTF	TGTGCCAGCTCACAGGGGGCCGGAGCTAACTATGGCTACACCTTC
TRBD2	TRBV2	NA	TRBJ2-7	CASVKTSGGYEQYF	TGTGCCAGCGTTAAGACTAGCGGGGGCTACGAGCAGTACTTC
TRBD2	TRBV6-5	NA	TRBJ2-5	CASSRRTSGETQYF	TGTGCCAGCAGCCGAAGGACTAGCGGAGAGACCCAGTACTTC
NA	TRBV19	NA	TRBJ1-2	CASRADVDYGYTF	TGTGCCAGTCGTGCGGATGTGGACTATGGCTACACCTTC
NA	TRBV7-7	NA	TRBJ2-2	CASRQGGSNTGELFF	TGTGCTAGCCGCCAAGGAGGGTCAAACACCGGGGAGCTGTTTTTT
NA	TRBV18	NA	TRBJ1-2	CASSPTVTGYYGYTF	TGTGCCAGCTCACCGACGGTAACAGGGTATTATGGCTACACCTTC
NA	TRBV4-2	NA	TRBJ1-5	CASSQVWGSGYSNQPQHF	TGTGCCAGCAGCCAAGTTTGGGGCTCCGGATATAGCAATCAGCCCCAGCATTTT
NA	TRBV10-3	NA	TRBJ2-7	CAISDSSSSYEQYF	TGTGCCATCAGTGATAGTTCTAGCTCCTACGAGCAGTACTTC
NA	TRBV7-3	NA	TRBJ2-7	CASSSRAGLEYEQYF	TGTGCCAGCAGCTCCCGAGCAGGGCTGGAATACGAGCAGTACTTC
TRBD1	TRBV19	NA	TRBJ1-5	CASSIRTGDQPQHF	TGTGCCAGTAGTATTAGGACAGGGGATCAGCCCCAGCATTTT
NA	TRBV4-1	NA	TRBJ1-4	CASSQVIQGGNEKLFF	TGCGCCAGCAGCCAAGTAATACAGGGTGGTAATGAAAAACTGTTTTTT
NA	TRBV27	NA	TRBJ1-5	CASSLRGQPQHF	TGTGCCAGCAGTTTAAGGGGCCAACCCCAGCATTTT